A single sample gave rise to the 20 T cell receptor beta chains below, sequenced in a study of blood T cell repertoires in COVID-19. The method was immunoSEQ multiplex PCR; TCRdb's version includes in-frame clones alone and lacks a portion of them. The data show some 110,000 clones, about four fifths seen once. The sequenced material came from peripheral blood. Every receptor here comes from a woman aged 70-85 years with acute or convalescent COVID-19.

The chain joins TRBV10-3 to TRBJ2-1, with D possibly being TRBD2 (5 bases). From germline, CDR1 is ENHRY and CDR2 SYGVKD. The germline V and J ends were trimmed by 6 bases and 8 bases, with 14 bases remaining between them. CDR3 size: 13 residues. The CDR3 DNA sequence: TGTGCCATCAGGGACTTTTCAGGCGATGAGCAGTTCTTC. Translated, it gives CAIRDFSGDEQFF.

CDR3 residues: CASSYRRVTVGYTF. The CDR3 bases are TGTGCCAGCAGTTACCGACGGGTGACGGTCGGCTACACCTTC. J is TRBJ1-2 and V is TRBV6-2 or TRBV6-3; no clear D gene. The V end lost 2 bases, the J end lost 8 bases, and 15 bases lay between the germline ends. The CDR3 totals 14 residues. CDR1 is MNHEY, CDR2 SVGEGT, per germline.

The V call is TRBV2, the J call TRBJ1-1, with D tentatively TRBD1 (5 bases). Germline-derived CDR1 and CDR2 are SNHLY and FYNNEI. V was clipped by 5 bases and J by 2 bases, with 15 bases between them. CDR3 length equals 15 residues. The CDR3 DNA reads TGTGCCAGCAGTCCTAACAGGCTCTCTAACACTGAAGCTTTCTTT. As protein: CASSPNRLSNTEAFF.

CDR3 nucleotide sequence: TGCGCCAGCAGCGCCCTGACAGGGGGAGGTTCCTACGAGCAGTACTTC. This encodes CASSALTGGGSYEQYF. The rearrangement links TRBV5-1 to TRBJ2-7, with 9 bases fitting TRBD1. Trimming took 4 bases from V and 1 from J; bases not matched to a gene: 9. CDR1 is SGHRS and CDR2 is YFSETQ in the germline V gene. This CDR3 region has 16 residues.

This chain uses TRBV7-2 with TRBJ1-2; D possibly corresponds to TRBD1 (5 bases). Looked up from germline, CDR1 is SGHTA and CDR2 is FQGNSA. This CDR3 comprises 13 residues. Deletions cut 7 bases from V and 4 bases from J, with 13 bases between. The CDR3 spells CASTPGFGYGYTF. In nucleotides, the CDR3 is TGTGCCAGCACCCCAGGGTTCGGCTATGGCTACACCTTC.

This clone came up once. The CDR3 DNA reads TGCGCCAGCAGCCAAGACAGGCGCTATGGCTACACCTTC. Translating it yields CASSQDRRYGYTF. The V and J genes are TRBV4-3 and TRBJ1-2; D unclear. This CDR3 spans 13 amino acids. V lost 0 bases and J lost 4, with 6 bases in between. Germline-derived CDR1 and CDR2 are LGHNA and YSLEER.

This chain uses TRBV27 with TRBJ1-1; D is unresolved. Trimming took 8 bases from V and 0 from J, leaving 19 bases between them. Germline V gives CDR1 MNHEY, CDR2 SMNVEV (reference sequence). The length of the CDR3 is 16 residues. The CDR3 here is CASESIPRGMNTEAFF. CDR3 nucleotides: TGTGCCAGCGAATCCATCCCCCGCGGTATGAACACTGAAGCTTTCTTT.

The CDR3, as DNA: TGTGCCAGTAGCCCCCAACTGGGGGCTGGCTACACCTTC. Its protein product is CASSPQLGAGYTF. This chain connects TRBV19 to TRBJ1-2; maybe TRBD1 (6 bases). Germline V gives CDR1 LNHDA, CDR2 SQIVND (reference sequence). The V end lost 6 bases, the J end lost 7 bases, and 15 bases lay between the germline ends. This CDR3 is built from 13 residues.

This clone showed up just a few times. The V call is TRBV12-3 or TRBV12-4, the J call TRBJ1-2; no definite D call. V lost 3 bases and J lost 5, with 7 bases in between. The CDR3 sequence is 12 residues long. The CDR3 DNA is TGTGCCAGCAGTTTGTCAGCGTATGGCTACACCTTC. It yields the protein CASSLSAYGYTF.

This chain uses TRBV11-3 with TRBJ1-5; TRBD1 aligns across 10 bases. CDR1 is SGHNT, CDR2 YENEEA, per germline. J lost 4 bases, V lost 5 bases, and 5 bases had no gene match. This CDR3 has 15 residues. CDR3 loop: CASSRTGGGNQPQHF. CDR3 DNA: TGTGCCAGCAGCCGGACAGGGGGAGGGAATCAGCCCCAGCATTTT.

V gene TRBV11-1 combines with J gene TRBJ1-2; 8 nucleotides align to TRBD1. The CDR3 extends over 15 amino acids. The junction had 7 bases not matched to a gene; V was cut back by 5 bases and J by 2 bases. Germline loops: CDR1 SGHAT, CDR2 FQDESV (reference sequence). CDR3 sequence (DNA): TGTGCCAGCAGCCGCGGACAGGGAATCAACTATGGCTACACCTTC. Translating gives CASSRGQGINYGYTF.

CDR3 amino acids: CASSAVPGQSGDYGYTF. Here the CDR3 DNA reads TGTGCCAGCAGCGCCGTACCGGGACAGTCAGGGGACTATGGCTACACCTTC. The V gene is TRBV9, the J gene TRBJ1-2; 7 bases align to TRBD1. Trimming removed 3 bases from V and 3 bases from J; junction bases left unmatched: 14. Germline-derived CDR1 and CDR2 are SGDLS and YYNGEE. The CDR3 is made up of 17 amino acids.

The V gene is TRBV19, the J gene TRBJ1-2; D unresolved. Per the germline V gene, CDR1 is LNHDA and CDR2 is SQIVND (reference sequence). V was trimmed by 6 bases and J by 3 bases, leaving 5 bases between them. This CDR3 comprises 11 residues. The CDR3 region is CASSSDYGYTF. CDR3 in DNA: TGTGCCAGTAGCAGTGACTATGGCTACACCTTC.

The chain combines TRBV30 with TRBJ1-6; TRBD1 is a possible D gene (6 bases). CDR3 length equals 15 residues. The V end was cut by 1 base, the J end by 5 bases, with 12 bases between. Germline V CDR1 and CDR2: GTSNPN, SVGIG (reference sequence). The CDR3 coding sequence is TGTGCCTGGAGTGCAGGGGCCGGCGATAATTCACCCCTCCACTTT. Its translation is CAWSAGAGDNSPLHF. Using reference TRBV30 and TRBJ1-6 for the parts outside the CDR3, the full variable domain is SQTIHQWPATLVQPVGSPLSLECTVEGTSNPNLYWYRQAAGRGLQLLFYSVGIGQISSEVPQNLSASRPQDRQFILSSKKLLLSDSGFYLCAWSAGAGDNSPLHFGNGTRLTVT.

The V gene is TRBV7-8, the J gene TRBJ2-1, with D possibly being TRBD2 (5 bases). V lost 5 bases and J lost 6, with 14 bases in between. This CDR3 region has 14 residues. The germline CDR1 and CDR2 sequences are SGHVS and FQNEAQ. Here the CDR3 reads CASSLQIAPNEQFF. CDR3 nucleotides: TGTGCCAGCAGCCTACAAATAGCGCCCAATGAGCAGTTCTTC.

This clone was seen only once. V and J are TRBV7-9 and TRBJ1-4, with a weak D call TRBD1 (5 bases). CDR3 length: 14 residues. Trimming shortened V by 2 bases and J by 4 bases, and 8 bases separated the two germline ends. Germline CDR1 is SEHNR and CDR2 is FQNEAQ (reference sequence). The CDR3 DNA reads TGTGCCAGCAGCTTAAGTCAGGGTAATGAAAAACTGTTTTTT. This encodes CASSLSQGNEKLFF. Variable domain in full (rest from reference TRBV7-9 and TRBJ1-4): DTGVSQNPRHKITKRGQNVTFRCDPISEHNRLYWYRQTLGQGPEFLTYFQNEAQLEKSRLLSDRFSAERPKGSFSTLEIQRTEQGDSAMYLCASSLSQGNEKLFFGSGTQLSVL.

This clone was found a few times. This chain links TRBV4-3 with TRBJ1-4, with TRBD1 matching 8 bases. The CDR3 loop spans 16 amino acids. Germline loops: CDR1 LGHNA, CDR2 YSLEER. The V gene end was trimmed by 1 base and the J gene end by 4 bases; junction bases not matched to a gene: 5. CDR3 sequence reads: CASSQAIDRGNEKLFF. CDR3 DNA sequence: TGCGCCAGCAGCCAAGCTATCGACAGGGGTAATGAAAAACTGTTTTTT.

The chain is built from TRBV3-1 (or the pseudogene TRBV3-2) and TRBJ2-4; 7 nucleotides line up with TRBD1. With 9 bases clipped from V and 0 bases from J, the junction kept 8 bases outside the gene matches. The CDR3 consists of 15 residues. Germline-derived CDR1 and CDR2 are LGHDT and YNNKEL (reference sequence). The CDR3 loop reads CARKQGRGAKNIQYF. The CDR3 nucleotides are TGTGCCAGGAAACAGGGGAGAGGAGCCAAAAACATTCAGTACTTC.

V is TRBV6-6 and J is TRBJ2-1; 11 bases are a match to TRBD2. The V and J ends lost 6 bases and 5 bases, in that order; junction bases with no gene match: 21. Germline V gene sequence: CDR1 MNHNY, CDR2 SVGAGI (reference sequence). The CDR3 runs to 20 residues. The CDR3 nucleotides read TGTGCCAGCAGCGAGAGTGGCCTGGGACTAGCGGCAGGACTGAACAATGAGCAGTTCTTC. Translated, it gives CASSESGLGLAAGLNNEQFF.

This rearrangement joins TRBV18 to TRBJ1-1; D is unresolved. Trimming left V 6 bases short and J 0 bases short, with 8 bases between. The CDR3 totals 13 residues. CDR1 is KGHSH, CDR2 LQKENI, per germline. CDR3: CASSLPVNTEAFF. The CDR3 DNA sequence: TGTGCCAGCTCGCTACCCGTGAACACTGAAGCTTTCTTT.